These 14 T cell receptor beta chains share one sample of origin, sequenced in a study of OX40 agonist ivuxolimab in advanced cancers. Data came from immunoSEQ multiplex PCR; TCRdb stores just in-frame clones and leaves some out. The repertoire has around 31,000 clones, about 83% of them found once; the top ten carry roughly 32%. The sequences come from CD4+ or CD8+ T cells sorted from blood, collected in a trial of the OX40 agonist ivuxolimab. These receptors originate from an adult with an advanced solid tumor such as melanoma, head and neck, liver or kidney cancer.

The chain joins TRBV9 to TRBJ2-1; 8 nucleotides line up with TRBD2. Trimming removed 0 bases from V and 10 bases from J; junction bases left unmatched: 9. The CDR3 has 15 residues. The V gene's germline CDR1 is SGDLS and CDR2 YYNGEE. The CDR3 bases are TGTGCCAGCAGCGTAGGAAGCGGGGGAGGTAGAGAGCAGTTCTTC. Translated, it gives CASSVGSGGGREQFF.

CDR3 in DNA: TGTGCCAGCAGCCCGCGACTAGTGGGGGGATTCGACTATGGCTACACCTTC. Translated, it gives CASSPRLVGGFDYGYTF. V gene TRBV9 combines with J gene TRBJ1-2; D is possibly TRBD1 (5 bases). Trimming removed 4 bases from V and 3 bases from J, with 22 bases in between. Germline CDR1 SGDLS, CDR2 YYNGEE. This CDR3 has 17 amino acids.

The chain's CDR3 is CAWSVLLAGADFTDTQYF. The DNA for the CDR3 is TGTGCCTGGAGTGTATTGCTAGCGGGAGCAGACTTCACAGATACGCAGTATTTT. The gene calls are TRBV30 and TRBJ2-3; TRBD2 aligns across 10 bases. Germline V lookup: CDR1 GTSNPN, CDR2 SVGIG (reference sequence). Unmatched junction bases numbered 11, after V lost 0 bases and J lost 2 bases. The CDR3 covers 18 residues. The full variable domain, in which reference TRBV30 and TRBJ2-3 provide the parts outside the CDR3, is SQTIHQWPATLVQPVGSPLSLECTVEGTSNPNLYWYRQAAGRGLQLLFYSVGIGQISSEVPQNLSASRPQDRQFILSSKKLLLSDSGFYLCAWSVLLAGADFTDTQYFGPGTRLTVL.

The chain links TRBV6-4 to TRBJ2-3; no firm D call. Germline CDR1 and CDR2: MRHNA and SNTAGT. V was clipped by 2 bases and J by 0 bases, with 9 bases between them. The CDR3 covers 15 residues. CDR3 nucleotides: TGTGCCAGCAGTGACAGGCCATTGAGCACAGATACGCAGTATTTT. This gives the protein CASSDRPLSTDTQYF.

The rearrangement joins TRBV28 to TRBJ2-1; 8 bases agree with TRBD2. Trimming cost V 4 bases and J 7 bases; bases outside gene matches: 6. The CDR3 sequence is 14 residues long. From germline, CDR1 is MDHEN and CDR2 SYDVKM. The DNA of the CDR3 is TGTGCCAGCAGTTCAACACCGGGAGGGAATGAGCAGTTCTTC. Its protein product is CASSSTPGGNEQFF.

The chain links TRBV7-9 to TRBJ2-7, with 9 nucleotides matching TRBD1. J lost 1 base, V lost 3 bases, and 7 bases had no gene match. Germline CDR1 reads SEHNR; CDR2 reads FQNEAQ (reference sequence). The CDR3 sequence is 16 residues long. The CDR3 coding sequence is TGTGCCAGCAGCTTTGCCGGGACAGGGAGGTCCTACGAGCAGTACTTC. Protein product: CASSFAGTGRSYEQYF. Supplemented by reference TRBV7-9 and TRBJ2-7, the full variable domain reads DTGVSQNPRHKITKRGQNVTFRCDPISEHNRLYWYRQTLGQGPEFLTYFQNEAQLEKSRLLSDRFSAERPKGSFSTLEIQRTEQGDSAMYLCASSFAGTGRSYEQYFGPGTRLTVT.

The V and J genes are TRBV4-1 and TRBJ1-5; possible D gene TRBD1, 5 bases. The V gene lost 3 bases and the J gene lost 1 base, with 13 bases spanning the gap. The CDR3 sequence is 16 residues long. Germline loops: CDR1 MGHRA, CDR2 YSYEKL. CDR3 amino acids: CASSQPGTGSNQPQHF. CDR3 nucleotides: TGCGCCAGCAGCCAGCCCGGGACGGGAAGCAATCAGCCCCAGCATTTT.

The chain couples TRBV11-2 to TRBJ2-5, with D tentatively TRBD2 (5 bases). V dropped 5 bases and J dropped 2 bases, with 12 bases sitting between them. In germline, CDR1 is SGHAT, CDR2 FQNNGV. This CDR3 is 14 amino acids long. CDR3 nucleotide sequence: TGTGCCAGCAGCCTAAAGCGGCCTCAAGAGACCCAGTACTTC. It yields the protein CASSLKRPQETQYF.

This chain connects TRBV11-2 to TRBJ2-7; weak D call: TRBD2 (6 bases). CDR3 size: 13 residues. Trimming took off 1 base at V and 5 bases at J, with 9 bases between the two ends. CDR1 SGHAT and CDR2 FQNNGV come from the germline V gene. The CDR3 loop is CASSLVSGDEQYF. The CDR3 bases are TGTGCCAGCAGCTTAGTTTCGGGGGACGAGCAGTACTTC.

The chain uses TRBV29-1 and TRBJ1-3, with TRBD1 identical over 7 bases. Trimming cost V 1 base and J 1 base; bases outside gene matches: 7. Germline lookup yields CDR1 SQVTM and CDR2 ANQGSEA. This CDR3 has 16 residues. The CDR3 spells CSVEGQGDSSGNTIYF. DNA of the CDR3: TGCAGCGTTGAAGGTCAGGGGGACTCATCTGGAAACACCATATATTTT.

This clone appeared a few times. The chain recombines TRBV4-1 with TRBJ1-1, with 7 bases matching TRBD1. In germline, CDR1 is MGHRA, CDR2 YSYEKL. The junction had 8 bases not matched to a gene; V was cut back by 4 bases and J by 0 bases. The CDR3 sequence is 16 residues long. This CDR3 is CASSRRQGDMNTEAFF. Here the CDR3 DNA reads TGCGCCAGCAGCCGCAGACAGGGTGATATGAACACTGAAGCTTTCTTT.

This sequence joins TRBV6-5 and TRBJ1-4; 7 bases are shared with TRBD1. CDR1 MNHEY and CDR2 SVGAGI come from the germline V gene. V gave up 10 bases and J gave up 7 bases; unmatched junction bases: 6. The CDR3 runs to 12 residues. Here the CDR3 reads CATSPGGEKLFF. Written as DNA, the CDR3 is TGTGCCACCTCTCCAGGGGGTGAAAAACTGTTTTTT.

The genes are TRBV28 and TRBJ2-3, with TRBD2 matching over 9 bases. The CDR3 sequence is 17 residues long. V lost 6 bases to trimming and J lost 2 bases; unmatched junction nucleotides: 12. Germline assignment: CDR1 MDHEN and CDR2 SYDVKM. In DNA, the CDR3 is TGTGCCAGCAGGACCATCAGCGGGGGGCCACACACAGATACGCAGTATTTT. Protein sequence: CASRTISGGPHTDTQYF.

The rearrangement links TRBV29-1 to TRBJ1-2; D is perhaps TRBD1 (5 bases). The V end was cut by 6 bases, the J end by 6 bases, with 11 bases between. Germline V gives CDR1 SQVTM, CDR2 ANQGSEA. The CDR3 runs 11 residues. The DNA for the CDR3 is TGCAGCGTCCCAGGGCGGCATGGCTACACCTTC. Protein sequence: CSVPGRHGYTF. The complete variable domain, with remaining parts taken from reference TRBV29-1 and TRBJ1-2, reads SAVISQKPSRDICQRGTSLTIQCQVDSQVTMMFWYRQQPGQSLTLIATANQGSEATYESGFVIDKFPISRPNLTFSTLTVSNMSPEDSSIYLCSVPGRHGYTFGSGTRLTVV.